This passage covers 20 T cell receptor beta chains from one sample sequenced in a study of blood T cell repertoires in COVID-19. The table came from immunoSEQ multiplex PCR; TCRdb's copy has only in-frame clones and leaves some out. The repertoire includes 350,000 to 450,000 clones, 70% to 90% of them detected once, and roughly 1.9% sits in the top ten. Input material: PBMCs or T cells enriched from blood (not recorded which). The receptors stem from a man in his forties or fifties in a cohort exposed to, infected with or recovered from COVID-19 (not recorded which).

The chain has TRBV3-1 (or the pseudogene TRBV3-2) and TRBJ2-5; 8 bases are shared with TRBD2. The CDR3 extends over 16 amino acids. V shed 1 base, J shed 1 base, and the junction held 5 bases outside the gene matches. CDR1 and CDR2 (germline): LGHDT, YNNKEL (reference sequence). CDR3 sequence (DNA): TGTGCCAGCAGCCAAGGGAGTAGCGGGACCCAAGAGACCCAGTACTTC. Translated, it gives CASSQGSSGTQETQYF.

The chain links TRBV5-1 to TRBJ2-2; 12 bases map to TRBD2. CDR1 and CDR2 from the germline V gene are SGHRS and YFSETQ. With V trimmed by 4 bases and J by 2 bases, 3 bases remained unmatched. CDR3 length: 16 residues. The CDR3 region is CASSPGLAGNTGELFF. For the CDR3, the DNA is TGCGCCAGCAGCCCGGGACTAGCGGGTAACACCGGGGAGCTGTTTTTT. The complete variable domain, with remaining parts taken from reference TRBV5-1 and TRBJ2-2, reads KAGVTQTPRYLIKTRGQQVTLSCSPISGHRSVSWYQQTPGQGLQFLFEYFSETQRNKGNFPGRFSGRQFSNSRSEMNVSTLELGDSALYLCASSPGLAGNTGELFFGEGSRLTVL.

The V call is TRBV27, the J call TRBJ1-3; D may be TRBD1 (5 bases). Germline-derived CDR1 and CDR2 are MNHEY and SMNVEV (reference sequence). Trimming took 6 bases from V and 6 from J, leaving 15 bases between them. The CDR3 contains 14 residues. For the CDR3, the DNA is TGTGCCAGCAGCCCCGGGGGGTTTGTAAACACCATATATTTT. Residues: CASSPGGFVNTIYF.

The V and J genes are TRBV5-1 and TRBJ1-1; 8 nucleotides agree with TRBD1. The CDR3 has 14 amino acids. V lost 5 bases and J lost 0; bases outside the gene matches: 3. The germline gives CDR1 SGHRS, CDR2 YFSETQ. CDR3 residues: CASRQGQVNTEAFF. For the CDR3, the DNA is TGCGCCAGCAGACAGGGACAGGTGAACACTGAAGCTTTCTTT.

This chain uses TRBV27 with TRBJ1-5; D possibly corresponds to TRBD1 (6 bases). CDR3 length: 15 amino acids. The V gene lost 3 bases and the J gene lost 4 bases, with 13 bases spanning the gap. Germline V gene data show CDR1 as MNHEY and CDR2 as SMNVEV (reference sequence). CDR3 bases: TGTGCCAGCAGTTTGGCGACAGGCTCAAATCAGCCCCAGCATTTT. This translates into CASSLATGSNQPQHF.

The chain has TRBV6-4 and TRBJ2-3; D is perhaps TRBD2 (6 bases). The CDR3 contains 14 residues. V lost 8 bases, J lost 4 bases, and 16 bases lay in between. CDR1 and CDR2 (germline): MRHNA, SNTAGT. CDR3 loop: CASREQAGADTQYF. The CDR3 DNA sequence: TGTGCCAGCCGGGAGCAAGCTGGGGCAGATACGCAGTATTTT.

The CDR3 protein is CASSSAARAYEQYF. The CDR3 DNA reads as TGTGCCAGCAGCTCCGCGGCACGCGCCTACGAGCAGTACTTC. V is TRBV27 and J is TRBJ2-7; D is unresolved. There are 14 residues in the CDR3. V was cut by 6 bases and J by 2 bases, with 14 bases left in between. CDR1 and CDR2 from the germline V gene are MNHEY and SMNVEV (reference sequence).

The CDR3 DNA reads TGTGCCAGCACCCTGTCTGAAAAACTGTTTTTT. This sequence encodes CASTLSEKLFF. The genes are TRBV2 and TRBJ1-4; D gene uncertain. Trimming removed 7 bases from V and 7 bases from J, with 7 bases in between. The CDR3 runs to 11 residues. Germline CDR1 is SNHLY and CDR2 is FYNNEI.

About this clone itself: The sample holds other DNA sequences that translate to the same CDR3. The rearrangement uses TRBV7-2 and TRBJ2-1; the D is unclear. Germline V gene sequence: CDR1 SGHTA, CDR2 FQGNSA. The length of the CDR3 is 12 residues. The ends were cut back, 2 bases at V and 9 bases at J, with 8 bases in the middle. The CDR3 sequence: CASSLSRVEQFF. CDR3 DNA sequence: TGTGCCAGCAGCTTATCCCGGGTTGAGCAGTTCTTC.

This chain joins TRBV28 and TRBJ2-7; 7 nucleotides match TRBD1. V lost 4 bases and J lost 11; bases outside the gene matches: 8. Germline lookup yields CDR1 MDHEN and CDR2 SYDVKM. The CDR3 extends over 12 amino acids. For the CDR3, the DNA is TGTGCCAGCAGTTCTGGCAGGGGGATGGAGTACTTC. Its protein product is CASSSGRGMEYF.

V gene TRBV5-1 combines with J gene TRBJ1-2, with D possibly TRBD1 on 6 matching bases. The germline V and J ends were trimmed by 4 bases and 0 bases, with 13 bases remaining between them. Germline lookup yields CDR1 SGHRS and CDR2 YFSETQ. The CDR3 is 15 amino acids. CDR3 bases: TGCGCCAGCAGCAAGACAGGCCAAACTAACTATGGCTACACCTTC. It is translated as CASSKTGQTNYGYTF.

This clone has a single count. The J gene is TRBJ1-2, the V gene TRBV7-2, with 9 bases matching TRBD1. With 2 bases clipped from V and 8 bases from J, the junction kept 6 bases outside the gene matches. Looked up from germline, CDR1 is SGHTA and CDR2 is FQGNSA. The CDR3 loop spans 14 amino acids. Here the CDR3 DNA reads TGTGCCAGCAGCTTAAAAGACAGGGGGTTCGGCTACACCTTC. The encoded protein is CASSLKDRGFGYTF.

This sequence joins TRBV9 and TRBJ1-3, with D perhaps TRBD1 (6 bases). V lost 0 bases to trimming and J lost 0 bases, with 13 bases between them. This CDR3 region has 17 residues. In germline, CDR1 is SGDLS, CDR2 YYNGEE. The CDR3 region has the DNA TGTGCCAGCAGCGTAGTTGGGGGCAGCACCTCTGGAAACACCATATATTTT. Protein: CASSVVGGSTSGNTIYF.

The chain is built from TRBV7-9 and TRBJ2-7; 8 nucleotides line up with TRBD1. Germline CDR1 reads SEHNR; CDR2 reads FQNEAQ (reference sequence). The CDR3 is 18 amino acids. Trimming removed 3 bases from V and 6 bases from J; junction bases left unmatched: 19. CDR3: CASSFGRGLSSFPVEQYF. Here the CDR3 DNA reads TGTGCCAGCAGCTTCGGCAGGGGGCTGTCTAGCTTTCCGGTCGAGCAGTACTTC.

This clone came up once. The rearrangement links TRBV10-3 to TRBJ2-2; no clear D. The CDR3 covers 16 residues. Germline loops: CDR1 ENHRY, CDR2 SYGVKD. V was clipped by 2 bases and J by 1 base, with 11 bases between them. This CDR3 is CAISEEVGGNTGELFF. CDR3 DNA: TGTGCCATCAGTGAGGAGGTCGGCGGGAACACCGGGGAGCTGTTTTTT.

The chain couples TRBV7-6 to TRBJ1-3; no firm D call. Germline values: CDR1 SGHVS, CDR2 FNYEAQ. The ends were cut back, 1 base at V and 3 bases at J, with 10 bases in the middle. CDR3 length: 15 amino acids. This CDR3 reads CASSLDKGGGNTIYF. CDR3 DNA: TGTGCCAGCAGCTTAGATAAGGGAGGTGGAAACACCATATATTTT.

For the CDR3, the DNA is TGTGCCAGCAGCGTAGCCGGGGCGAACACCGGGGAGCTGTTTTTT. This encodes CASSVAGANTGELFF. V and J are TRBV9 and TRBJ2-2, with a weak D call TRBD2 (5 bases). This CDR3 contains 15 residues. Germline loops: CDR1 SGDLS, CDR2 YYNGEE. Trimming removed 0 bases from V and 0 bases from J, with 6 bases in between.

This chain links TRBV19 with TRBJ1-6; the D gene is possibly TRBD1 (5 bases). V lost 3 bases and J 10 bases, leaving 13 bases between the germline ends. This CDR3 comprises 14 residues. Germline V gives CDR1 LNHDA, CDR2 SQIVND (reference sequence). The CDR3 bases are TGTGCCAGTAGTATGCTCGGGGGGAGGTCACCCCTCCACTTT. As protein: CASSMLGGRSPLHF.

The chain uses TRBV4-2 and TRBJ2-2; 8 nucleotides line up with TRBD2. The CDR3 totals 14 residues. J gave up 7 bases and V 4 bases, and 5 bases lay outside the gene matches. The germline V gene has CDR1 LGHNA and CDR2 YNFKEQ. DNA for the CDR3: TGTGCCAGCAGCCGCGGGAGGAATAACGGGGAGCTGTTTTTT. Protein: CASSRGRNNGELFF.

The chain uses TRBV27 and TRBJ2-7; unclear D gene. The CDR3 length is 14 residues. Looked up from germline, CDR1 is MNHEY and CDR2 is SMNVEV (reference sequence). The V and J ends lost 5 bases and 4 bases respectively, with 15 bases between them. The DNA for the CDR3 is TGTGCCAGCAGTCCTAAAAGCACCTCTTACGAGCAGTACTTC. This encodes CASSPKSTSYEQYF.